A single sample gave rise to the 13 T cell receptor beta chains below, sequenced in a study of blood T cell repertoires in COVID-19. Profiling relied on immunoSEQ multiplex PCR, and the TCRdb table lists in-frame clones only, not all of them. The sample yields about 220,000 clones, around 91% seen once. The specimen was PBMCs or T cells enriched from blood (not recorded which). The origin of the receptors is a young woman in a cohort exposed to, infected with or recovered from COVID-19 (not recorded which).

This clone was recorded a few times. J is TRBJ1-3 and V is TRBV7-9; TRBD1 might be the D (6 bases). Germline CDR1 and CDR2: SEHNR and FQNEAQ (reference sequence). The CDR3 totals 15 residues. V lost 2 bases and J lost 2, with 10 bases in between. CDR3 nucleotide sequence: TGTGCCAGCAGCTTATTGTCAGGGGCTGGAAACACCATATATTTT. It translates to CASSLLSGAGNTIYF.

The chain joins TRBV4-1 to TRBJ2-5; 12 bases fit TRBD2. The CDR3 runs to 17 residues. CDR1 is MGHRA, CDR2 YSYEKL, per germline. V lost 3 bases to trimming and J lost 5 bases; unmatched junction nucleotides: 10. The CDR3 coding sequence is TGCGCCAGCAGCCATGTGGGGCTAGCGGGGGGGCGGGAGACCCAGTACTTC. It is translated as CASSHVGLAGGRETQYF.

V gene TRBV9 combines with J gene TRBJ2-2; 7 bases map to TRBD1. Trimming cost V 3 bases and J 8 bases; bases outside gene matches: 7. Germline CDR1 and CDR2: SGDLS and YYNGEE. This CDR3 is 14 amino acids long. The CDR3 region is CASSDGTVVGELFF. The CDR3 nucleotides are TGTGCCAGCAGCGATGGGACAGTGGTAGGGGAGCTGTTTTTT.

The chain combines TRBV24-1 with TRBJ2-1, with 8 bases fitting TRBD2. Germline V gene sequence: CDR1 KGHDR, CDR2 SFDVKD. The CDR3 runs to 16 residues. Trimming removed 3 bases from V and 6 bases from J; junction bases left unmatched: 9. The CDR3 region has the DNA TGTGCCACCAGTGATGAAAGCGGGAGTAGGTTCAATGAGCAGTTCTTC. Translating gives CATSDESGSRFNEQFF.

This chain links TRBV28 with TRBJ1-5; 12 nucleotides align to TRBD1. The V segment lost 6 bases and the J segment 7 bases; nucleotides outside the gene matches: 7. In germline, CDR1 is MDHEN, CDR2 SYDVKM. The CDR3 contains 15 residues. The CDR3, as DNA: TGTGCCAGCAGCCAACCCGGGACAGGGGGCCAGCCCCAGCATTTT. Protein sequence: CASSQPGTGGQPQHF.

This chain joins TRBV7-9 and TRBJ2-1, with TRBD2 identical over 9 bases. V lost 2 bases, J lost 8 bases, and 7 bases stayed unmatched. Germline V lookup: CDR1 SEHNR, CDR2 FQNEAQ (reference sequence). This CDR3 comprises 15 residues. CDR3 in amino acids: CASSLLASGTDEQFF. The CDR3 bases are TGTGCCAGCAGCTTATTGGCTAGCGGGACGGATGAGCAGTTCTTC.

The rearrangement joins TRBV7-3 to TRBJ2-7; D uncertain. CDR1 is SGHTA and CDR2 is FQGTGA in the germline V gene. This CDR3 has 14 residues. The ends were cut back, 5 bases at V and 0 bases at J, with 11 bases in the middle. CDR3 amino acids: CASSQGGPSYEQYF. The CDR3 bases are TGTGCCAGCAGCCAAGGCGGCCCCTCCTACGAGCAGTACTTC.

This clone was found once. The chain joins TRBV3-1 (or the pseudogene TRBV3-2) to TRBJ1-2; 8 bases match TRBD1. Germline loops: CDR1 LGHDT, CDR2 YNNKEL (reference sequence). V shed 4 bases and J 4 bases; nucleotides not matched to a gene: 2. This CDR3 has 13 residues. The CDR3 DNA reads TGTGCCAGCAGCCCTACAGGGGGCTATGGCTACACCTTC. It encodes CASSPTGGYGYTF.

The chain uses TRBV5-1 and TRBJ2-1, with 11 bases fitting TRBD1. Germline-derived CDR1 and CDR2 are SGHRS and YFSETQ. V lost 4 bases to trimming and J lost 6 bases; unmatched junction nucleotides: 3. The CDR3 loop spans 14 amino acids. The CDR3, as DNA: TGCGCCAGCAGCGGCGGGACAGGGGGCAATGAGCAGTTCTTC. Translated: CASSGGTGGNEQFF. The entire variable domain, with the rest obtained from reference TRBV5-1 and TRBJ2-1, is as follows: KAGVTQTPRYLIKTRGQQVTLSCSPISGHRSVSWYQQTPGQGLQFLFEYFSETQRNKGNFPGRFSGRQFSNSRSEMNVSTLELGDSALYLCASSGGTGGNEQFFGPGTRLTVL.

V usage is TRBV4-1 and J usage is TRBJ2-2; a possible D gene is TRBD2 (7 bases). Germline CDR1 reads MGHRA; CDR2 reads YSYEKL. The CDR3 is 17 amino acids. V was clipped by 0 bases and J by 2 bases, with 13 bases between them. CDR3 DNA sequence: TGCGCCAGCAGCCAAGATCAAGGGGGGGACAACACCGGGGAGCTGTTTTTT. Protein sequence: CASSQDQGGDNTGELFF.

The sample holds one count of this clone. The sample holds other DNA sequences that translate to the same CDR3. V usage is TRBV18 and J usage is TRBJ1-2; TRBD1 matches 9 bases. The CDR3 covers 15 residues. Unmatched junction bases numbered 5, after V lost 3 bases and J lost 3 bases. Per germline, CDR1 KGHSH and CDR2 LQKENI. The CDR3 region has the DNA TGTGCCAGCTCACCCCGGACAGGGGACGACTATGGCTACACCTTC. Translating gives CASSPRTGDDYGYTF.

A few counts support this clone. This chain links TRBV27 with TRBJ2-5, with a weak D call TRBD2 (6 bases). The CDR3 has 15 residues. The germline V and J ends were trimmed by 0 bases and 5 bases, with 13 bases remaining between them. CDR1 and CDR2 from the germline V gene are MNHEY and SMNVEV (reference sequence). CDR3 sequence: CASSLSPGTYETQYF. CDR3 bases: TGTGCCAGCAGTTTATCCCCAGGGACTTATGAGACCCAGTACTTC.

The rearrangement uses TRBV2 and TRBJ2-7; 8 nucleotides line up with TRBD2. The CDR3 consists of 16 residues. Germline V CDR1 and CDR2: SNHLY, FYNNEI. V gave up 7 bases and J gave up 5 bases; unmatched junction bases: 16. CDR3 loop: CASITGGSGIIHEQYF. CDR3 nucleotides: TGTGCCAGCATCACGGGGGGTAGCGGGATCATCCACGAGCAGTACTTC. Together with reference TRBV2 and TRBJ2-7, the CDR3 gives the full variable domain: EPEVTQTPSHQVTQMGQEVILRCVPISNHLYFYWYRQILGQKVEFLVSFYNNEISEKSEIFDDQFSVERPDGSNFTLKIRSTKLEDSAMYFCASITGGSGIIHEQYFGPGTRLTVT.